This T cell receptor (beta chain) was captured by sequencing in a study of neoadjuvant nivolumab and ipilimumab in lung cancer. Details on this clone: Its antigen remains unknown.

Sequenced by immunoSEQ multiplex PCR; TCRdb stores in-frame clones only, minus some. The sample records 25,000 to 30,000 clones, 70% to 80% being singletons. This CDR3 is built from 15 residues. The V end was cut by 4 bases, the J end by 0 bases, with 9 bases between. Germline CDR1 SNHLY, CDR2 FYNNEI. Study-level findings and limits: Compared with tumor-adjacent uninvolved lung, resected tumors showed greater richness and clonality.

This receptor was taken from an adult with non-small cell lung cancer. The material sequenced was tumor tissue, taken after neoadjuvant nivolumab, alone or with ipilimumab, at or shortly before surgery. The V gene is TRBV2, the J gene TRBJ2-2, with D maybe TRBD2 (5 bases). The DNA of the CDR3 is TGTGCCAGCAGTGGAGCGGCATCGAACACCGGGGAGCTGTTTTTT. This gives the protein CASSGAASNTGELFF.